What follows are 5 T cell receptor beta chains derived from one specimen sequenced in a study of blood T cell repertoires in COVID-19. Repertoires were generated with immunoSEQ multiplex PCR, while TCRdb's copy carries only in-frame clones and drops some. This sample has 200,000 to 250,000 clones, with 87% found just once. Sequencing input: peripheral blood. These receptors all come from a woman younger than 30 who had recovered from COVID-19.

CDR3 bases: TGTGCCAGCAGCCCCCCGGAGAATGGGGAAAAACTGTTTTTT. It codes for CASSPPENGEKLFF. The chain combines TRBV9 with TRBJ1-4; no reliable D call. The CDR3 runs 14 residues. Germline-derived CDR1 and CDR2 are SGDLS and YYNGEE. Trimming stripped 4 bases from V and 8 bases from J, with 15 bases between.

This clone has a handful of counts. The J gene is TRBJ2-1, the V gene TRBV6-1, with 15 bases lining up with TRBD2. Germline trimming cut 4 bases from V and 0 bases from J; bases unmatched to any gene: 4. Looked up from germline, CDR1 is MNHNS and CDR2 is SASEGT. The CDR3 loop spans 18 amino acids. CDR3 loop: CASSGGLAGGSSYNEQFF. The CDR3 coding sequence is TGTGCCAGCAGTGGGGGACTAGCGGGAGGCAGCTCCTACAATGAGCAGTTCTTC.

This chain connects TRBV7-9 to TRBJ2-2, with D perhaps matching TRBD2 (6 bases). CDR3 size: 15 residues. V lost 6 bases and J 4 bases, leaving 15 bases between the germline ends. In germline, CDR1 is SEHNR, CDR2 FQNEAQ (reference sequence). The CDR3 here is CASRRIRGSTGELFF. The CDR3 nucleotides are TGTGCCAGCAGAAGGATCCGGGGGAGCACCGGGGAGCTGTTTTTT.

The CDR3 coding sequence is TGTGCCAGCAGCCCCTACGGGGGACCTGACTCCTACGAGCAGTACTTC. Translating gives CASSPYGGPDSYEQYF. This chain uses TRBV11-2 with TRBJ2-7; maybe TRBD2 (6 bases). This CDR3 has 16 residues. Germline CDR1 reads SGHAT; CDR2 reads FQNNGV. Trimming took off 5 bases at V and 0 bases at J, with 17 bases between the two ends.

This rearrangement joins TRBV11-2 to TRBJ1-1; D possibly corresponds to TRBD1 (6 bases). Germline CDR1 is SGHAT and CDR2 is FQNNGV. CDR3 length equals 15 residues. The germline V and J ends were trimmed by 3 bases and 1 base, with 12 bases remaining between them. Here the CDR3 DNA reads TGTGCCAGCAGCTTCGGGGACAAATCGAACACTGAAGCTTTCTTT. Residues: CASSFGDKSNTEAFF.